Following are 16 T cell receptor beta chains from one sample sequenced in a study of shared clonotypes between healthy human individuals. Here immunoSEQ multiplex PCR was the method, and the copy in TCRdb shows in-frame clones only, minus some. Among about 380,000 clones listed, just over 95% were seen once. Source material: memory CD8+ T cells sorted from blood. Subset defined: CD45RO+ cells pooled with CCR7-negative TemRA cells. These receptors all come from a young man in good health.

The CDR3 spells CAWSVGAGAHNEQFF. For the CDR3, the DNA is TGTGCCTGGAGTGTCGGGGCGGGAGCCCACAATGAGCAGTTCTTC. The J gene is TRBJ2-1, the V gene TRBV30, with 7 bases identical to TRBD2. Unmatched junction bases numbered 7, after V lost 0 bases and J lost 5 bases. Germline V gives CDR1 GTSNPN, CDR2 SVGIG (reference sequence). The CDR3 is made up of 15 amino acids.

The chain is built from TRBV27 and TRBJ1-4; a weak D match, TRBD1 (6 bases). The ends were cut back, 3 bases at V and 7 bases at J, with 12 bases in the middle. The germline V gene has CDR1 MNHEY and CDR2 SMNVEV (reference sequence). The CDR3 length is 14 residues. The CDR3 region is CASSFGGLGEKLFF. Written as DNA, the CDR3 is TGTGCCAGCAGTTTCGGGGGGCTCGGTGAAAAACTGTTTTTT.

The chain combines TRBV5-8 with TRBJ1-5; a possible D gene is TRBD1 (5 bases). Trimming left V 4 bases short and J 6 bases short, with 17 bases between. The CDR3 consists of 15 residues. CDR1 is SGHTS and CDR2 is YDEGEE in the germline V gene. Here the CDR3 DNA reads TGTGCCAGCAGCCGCATTTGGACAAACTCTCAGCCCCAGCATTTT. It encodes CASSRIWTNSQPQHF.

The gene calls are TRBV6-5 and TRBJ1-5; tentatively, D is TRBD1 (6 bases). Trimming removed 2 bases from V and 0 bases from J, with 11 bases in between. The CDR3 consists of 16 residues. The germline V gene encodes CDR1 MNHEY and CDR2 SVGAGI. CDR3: CASSYGGPYSNQPQHF. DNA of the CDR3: TGTGCCAGCAGTTACGGGGGGCCTTATAGCAATCAGCCCCAGCATTTT.

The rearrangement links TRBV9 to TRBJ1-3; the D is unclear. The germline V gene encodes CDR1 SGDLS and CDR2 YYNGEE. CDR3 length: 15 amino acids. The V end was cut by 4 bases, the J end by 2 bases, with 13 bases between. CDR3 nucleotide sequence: TGTGCCAGCAGCCCCGAGTCGGGCACTGGAAACACCATATATTTT. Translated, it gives CASSPESGTGNTIYF.

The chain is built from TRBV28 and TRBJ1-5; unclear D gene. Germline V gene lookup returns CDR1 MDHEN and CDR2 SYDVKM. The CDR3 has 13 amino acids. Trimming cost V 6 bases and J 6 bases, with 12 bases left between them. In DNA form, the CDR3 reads TGTGCCAGCAGGTCCGGGCGGGTTCAGCCCCAGCATTTT. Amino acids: CASRSGRVQPQHF.

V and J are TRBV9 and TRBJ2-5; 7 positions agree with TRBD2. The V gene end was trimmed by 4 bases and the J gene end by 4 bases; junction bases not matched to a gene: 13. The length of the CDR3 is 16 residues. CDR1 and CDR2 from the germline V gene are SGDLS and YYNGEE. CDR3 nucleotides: TGTGCCAGCAGCCCGAGACTAGCCGCGAGGGGAGAGACCCAGTACTTC. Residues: CASSPRLAARGETQYF.

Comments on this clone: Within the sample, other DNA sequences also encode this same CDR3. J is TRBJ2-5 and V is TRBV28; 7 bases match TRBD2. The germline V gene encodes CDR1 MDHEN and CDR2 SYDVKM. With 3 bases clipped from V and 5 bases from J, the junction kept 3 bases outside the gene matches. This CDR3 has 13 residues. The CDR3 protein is CASSLWGGETQYF. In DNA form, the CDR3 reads TGTGCCAGCAGTTTGTGGGGAGGGGAGACCCAGTACTTC.

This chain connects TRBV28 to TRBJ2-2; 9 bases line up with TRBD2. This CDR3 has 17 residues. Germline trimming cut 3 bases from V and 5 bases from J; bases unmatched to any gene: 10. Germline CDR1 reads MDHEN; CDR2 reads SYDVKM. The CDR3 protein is CASSFQMGLADTGELFF. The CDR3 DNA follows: TGTGCCAGCAGTTTTCAGATGGGACTAGCAGATACCGGGGAGCTGTTTTTT. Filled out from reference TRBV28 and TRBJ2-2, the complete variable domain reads DVKVTQSSRYLVKRTGEKVFLECVQDMDHENMFWYRQDPGLGLRLIYFSYDVKMKEKGDIPEGYSVSREKKERFSLILESASTNQTSMYLCASSFQMGLADTGELFFGEGSRLTVL.

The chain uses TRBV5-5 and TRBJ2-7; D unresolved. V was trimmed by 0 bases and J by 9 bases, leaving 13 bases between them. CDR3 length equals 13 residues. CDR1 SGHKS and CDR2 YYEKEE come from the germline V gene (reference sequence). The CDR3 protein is CASSLGPLWGQYF. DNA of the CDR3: TGTGCCAGCAGCTTGGGTCCCCTCTGGGGGCAGTACTTC.

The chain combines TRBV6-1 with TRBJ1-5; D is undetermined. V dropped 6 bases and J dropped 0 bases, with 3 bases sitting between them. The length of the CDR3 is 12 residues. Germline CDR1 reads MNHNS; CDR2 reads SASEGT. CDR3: CASRSSNQPQHF. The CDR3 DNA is TGTGCCAGCAGGTCTAGCAATCAGCCCCAGCATTTT.

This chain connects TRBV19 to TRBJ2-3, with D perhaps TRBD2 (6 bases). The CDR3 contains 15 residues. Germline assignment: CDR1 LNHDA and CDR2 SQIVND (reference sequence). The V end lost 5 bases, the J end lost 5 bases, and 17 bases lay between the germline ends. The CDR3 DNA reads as TGTGCCAGTAGTCTCCGGGACTCCCCGGGAGATACGCAGTATTTT. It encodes CASSLRDSPGDTQYF.

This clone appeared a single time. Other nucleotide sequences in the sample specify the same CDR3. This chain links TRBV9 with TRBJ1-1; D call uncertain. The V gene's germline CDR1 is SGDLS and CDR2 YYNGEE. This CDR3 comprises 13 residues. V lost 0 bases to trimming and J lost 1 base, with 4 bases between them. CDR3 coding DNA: TGTGCCAGCAGCGTAGACGGGAACACTGAAGCTTTCTTT. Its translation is CASSVDGNTEAFF.

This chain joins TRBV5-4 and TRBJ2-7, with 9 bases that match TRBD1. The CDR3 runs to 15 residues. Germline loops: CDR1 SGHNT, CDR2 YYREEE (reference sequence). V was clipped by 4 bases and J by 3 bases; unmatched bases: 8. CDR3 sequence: CASSRGTGLRYEQYF. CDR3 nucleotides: TGTGCCAGCAGCCGCGGGACAGGGCTCCGCTACGAGCAGTACTTC.

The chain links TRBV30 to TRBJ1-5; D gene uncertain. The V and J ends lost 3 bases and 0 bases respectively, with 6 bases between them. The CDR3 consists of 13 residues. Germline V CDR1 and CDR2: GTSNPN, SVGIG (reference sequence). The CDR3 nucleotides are TGTGCCTGGAGCGATACTAGCAATCAGCCCCAGCATTTT. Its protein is CAWSDTSNQPQHF.

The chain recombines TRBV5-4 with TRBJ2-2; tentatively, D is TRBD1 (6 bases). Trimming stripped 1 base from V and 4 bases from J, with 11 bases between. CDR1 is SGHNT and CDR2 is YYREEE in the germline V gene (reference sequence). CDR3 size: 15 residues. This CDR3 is CASSLPGAGTGELFF. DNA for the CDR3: TGTGCCAGCAGCTTGCCAGGGGCGGGCACCGGGGAGCTGTTTTTT.